The sequence of this TCR beta chain was determined in a study of CD8+ T cells in alopecia areata. Germline V lookup: CDR1 SGDLS, CDR2 YYNGEE. The ends were cut back, 3 bases at V and 0 bases at J, with 11 bases in the middle. This CDR3 is 15 amino acids long. Findings and caveats of the study: It was less clear whether patients shared TCRs than it was in mice, possibly because of HLA.

Treatment in this sample: oral pan-JAK inhibitor, 5-10 mg twice daily. On this clone itself: The antigen is undetermined.

Extraction and reverse transcription of RNA yielded cDNA as the sequencing template. Method: immunoSEQ multiplex PCR; TCRdb's copy keeps in-frame clones and lacks some. The sample carries over 35,000 clones, just under 95% recorded once. The receptor's source is a human donor with alopecia areata. The chain has TRBV9 and TRBJ2-3; D is possibly TRBD1 or TRBD2 (7 bases each). The material sequenced was CD8+ T cells sorted from blood, taken at week 24, from a patient treated with tofacitinib. The CDR3 nucleotides are TGTGCCAGCAGCGACCAGGGGGGGAGCACAGATACGCAGTATTTT. It is translated as CASSDQGGSTDTQYF.